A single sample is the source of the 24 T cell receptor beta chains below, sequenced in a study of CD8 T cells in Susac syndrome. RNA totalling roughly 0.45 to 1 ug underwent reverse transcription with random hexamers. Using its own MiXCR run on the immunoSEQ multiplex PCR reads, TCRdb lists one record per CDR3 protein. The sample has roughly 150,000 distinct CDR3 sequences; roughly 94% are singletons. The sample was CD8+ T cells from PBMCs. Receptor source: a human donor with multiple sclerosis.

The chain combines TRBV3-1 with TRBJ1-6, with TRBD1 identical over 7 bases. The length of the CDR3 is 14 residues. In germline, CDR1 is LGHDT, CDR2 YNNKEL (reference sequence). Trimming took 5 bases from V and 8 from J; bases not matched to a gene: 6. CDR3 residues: CASSAGQPDSPLHF. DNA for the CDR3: TGTGCCAGCAGCGCGGGACAGCCAGATTCACCCCTCCACTTT.

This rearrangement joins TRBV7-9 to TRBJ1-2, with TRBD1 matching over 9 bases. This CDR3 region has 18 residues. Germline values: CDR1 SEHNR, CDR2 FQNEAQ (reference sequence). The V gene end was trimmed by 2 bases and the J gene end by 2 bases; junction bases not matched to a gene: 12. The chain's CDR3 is CASSLLTGTGHFNYGYTF. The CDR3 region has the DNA TGTGCCAGCAGCTTACTAACTGGGACAGGGCACTTCAACTATGGCTACACCTTC.

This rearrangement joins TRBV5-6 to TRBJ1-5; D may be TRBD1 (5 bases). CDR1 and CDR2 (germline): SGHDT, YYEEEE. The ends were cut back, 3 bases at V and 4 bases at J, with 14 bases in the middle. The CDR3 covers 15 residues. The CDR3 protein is CASSSGWGINQPQHF. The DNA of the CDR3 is TGTGCCAGCAGCTCGGGGTGGGGGATTAATCAGCCCCAGCATTTT.

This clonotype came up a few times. The CDR3 reads CASSLGPDGYTF. The CDR3 DNA follows: TGTGCCAGCAGTTTGGGACCGGATGGCTACACCTTC. V usage is TRBV12-3 or TRBV12-4 and J usage is TRBJ1-2, with D possibly being TRBD1 (5 bases). The CDR3 covers 12 residues. The ends were cut back, 3 bases at V and 6 bases at J, with 8 bases in the middle.

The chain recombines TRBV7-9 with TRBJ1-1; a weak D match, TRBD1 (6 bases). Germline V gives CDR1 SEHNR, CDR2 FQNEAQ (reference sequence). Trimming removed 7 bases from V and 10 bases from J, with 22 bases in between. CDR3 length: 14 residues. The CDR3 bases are TGTGCCAGCACCCCCGAGGGGGGCCGACGGGGAGCTTTCTTT. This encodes CASTPEGGRRGAFF.

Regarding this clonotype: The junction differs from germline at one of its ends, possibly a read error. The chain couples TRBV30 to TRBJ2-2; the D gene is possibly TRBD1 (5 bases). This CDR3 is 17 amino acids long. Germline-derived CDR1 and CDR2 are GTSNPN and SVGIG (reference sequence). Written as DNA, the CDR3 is TGTACCTGGAGCCACCTACTGTGGACACGAAACACCGGGGAGCTGTTTTTT. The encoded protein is CTWSHLLWTRNTGELFF. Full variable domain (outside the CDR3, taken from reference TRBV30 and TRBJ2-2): SQTIHQWPATLVQPVGSPLSLECTVEGTSNPNLYWYRQAAGRGLQLLFYSVGIGQISSEVPQNLSASRPQDRQFILSSKKLLLSDSGFYLCTWSHLLWTRNTGELFFGEGSRLTVL.

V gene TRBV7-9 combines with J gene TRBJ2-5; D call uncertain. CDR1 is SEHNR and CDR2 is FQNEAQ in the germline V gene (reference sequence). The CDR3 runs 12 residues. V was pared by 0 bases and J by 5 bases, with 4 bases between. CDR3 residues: CASSLAVETQYF. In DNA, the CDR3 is TGTGCCAGCAGCTTAGCGGTCGAGACCCAGTACTTC.

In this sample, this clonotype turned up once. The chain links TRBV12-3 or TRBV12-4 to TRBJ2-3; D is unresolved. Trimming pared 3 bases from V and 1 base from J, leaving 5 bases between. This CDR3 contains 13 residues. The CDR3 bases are TGTGCCAGCAGTTTTACAGGCACAGATACGCAGTATTTT. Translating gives CASSFTGTDTQYF.

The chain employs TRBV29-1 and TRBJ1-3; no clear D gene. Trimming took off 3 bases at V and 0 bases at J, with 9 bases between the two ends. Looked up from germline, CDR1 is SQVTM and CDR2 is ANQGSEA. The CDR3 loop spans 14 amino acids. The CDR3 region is CSVDTADSGNTIYF. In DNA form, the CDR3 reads TGCAGCGTTGATACAGCCGACTCTGGAAACACCATATATTTT.

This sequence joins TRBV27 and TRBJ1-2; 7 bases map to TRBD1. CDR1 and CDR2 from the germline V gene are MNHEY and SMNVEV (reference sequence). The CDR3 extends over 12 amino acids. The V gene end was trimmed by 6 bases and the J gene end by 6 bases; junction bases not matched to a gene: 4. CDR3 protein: CASRTGRHGYTF. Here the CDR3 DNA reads TGTGCCAGCAGGACAGGGCGTCATGGCTACACCTTC.

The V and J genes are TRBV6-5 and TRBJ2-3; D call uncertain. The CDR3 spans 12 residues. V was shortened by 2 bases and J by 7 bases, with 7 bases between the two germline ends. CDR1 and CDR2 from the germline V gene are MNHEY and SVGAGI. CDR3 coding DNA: TGTGCCAGCAGTTACGGGCCAAATACGCAGTATTTT. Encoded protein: CASSYGPNTQYF.

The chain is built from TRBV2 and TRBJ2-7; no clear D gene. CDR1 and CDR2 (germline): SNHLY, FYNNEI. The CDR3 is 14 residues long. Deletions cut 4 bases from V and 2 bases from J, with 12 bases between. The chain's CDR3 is CASSVNDPPYEQYF. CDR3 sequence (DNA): TGTGCCAGCAGTGTTAACGACCCACCCTACGAGCAGTACTTC.

CDR3 sequence: CASRLGPSSYNEQFF. DNA for the CDR3: TGTGCCAGCAGACTAGGGCCTAGCTCCTACAATGAGCAGTTCTTC. The genes are TRBV7-9 and TRBJ2-1; weak D call: TRBD2 (5 bases). Germline V CDR1 and CDR2: SEHNR, FQNEAQ (reference sequence). The CDR3 length is 15 residues. The V and J ends lost 6 bases and 0 bases respectively, with 12 bases between them.

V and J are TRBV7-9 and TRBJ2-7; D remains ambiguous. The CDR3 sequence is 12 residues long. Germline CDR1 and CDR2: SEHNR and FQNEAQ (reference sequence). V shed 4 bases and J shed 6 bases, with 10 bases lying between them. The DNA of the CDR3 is TGTGCCAGCAGCTCGTCAAACCCCGAGCAGTACTTC. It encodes CASSSSNPEQYF.

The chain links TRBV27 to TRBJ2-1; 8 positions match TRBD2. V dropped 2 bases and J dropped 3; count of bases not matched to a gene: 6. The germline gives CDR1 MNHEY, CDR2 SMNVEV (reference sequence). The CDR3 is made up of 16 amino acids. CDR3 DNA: TGTGCCAGCAGTTTACAGGGACTAGTCAGCTACAATGAGCAGTTCTTC. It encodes CASSLQGLVSYNEQFF.

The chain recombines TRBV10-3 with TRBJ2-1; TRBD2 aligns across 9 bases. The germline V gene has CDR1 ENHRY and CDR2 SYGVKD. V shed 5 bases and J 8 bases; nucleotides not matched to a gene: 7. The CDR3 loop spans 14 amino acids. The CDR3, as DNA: TGTGCCATCAGTTCTGGGACTAGCATTTATGAGCAGTTCTTC. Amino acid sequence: CAISSGTSIYEQFF.

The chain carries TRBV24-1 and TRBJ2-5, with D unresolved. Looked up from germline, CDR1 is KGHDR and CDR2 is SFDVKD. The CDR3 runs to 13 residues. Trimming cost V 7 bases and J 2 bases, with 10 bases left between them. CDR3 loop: CATSGPDQETQYF. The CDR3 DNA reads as TGTGCCACCAGCGGTCCAGATCAAGAGACCCAGTACTTC.

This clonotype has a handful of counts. In DNA form, the CDR3 reads TGCAGTGCTAGTTACGAGCAGTACTTC. Translated, it gives CSASYEQYF. V gene TRBV20-1 combines with J gene TRBJ2-7, with D hard to call. The CDR3 sequence is 9 residues long. The germline V gene encodes CDR1 DFQATT and CDR2 SNEGSKA (reference sequence). V lost 3 bases, J lost 4 bases, and 1 base lay in between.

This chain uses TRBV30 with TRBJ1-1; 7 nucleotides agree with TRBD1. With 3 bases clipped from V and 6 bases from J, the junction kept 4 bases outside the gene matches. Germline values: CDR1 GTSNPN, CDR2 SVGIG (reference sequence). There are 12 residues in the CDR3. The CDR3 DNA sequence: TGTGCCTGGAGCCCCCAGGGGGCTGAAGCTTTCTTT. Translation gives CAWSPQGAEAFF.

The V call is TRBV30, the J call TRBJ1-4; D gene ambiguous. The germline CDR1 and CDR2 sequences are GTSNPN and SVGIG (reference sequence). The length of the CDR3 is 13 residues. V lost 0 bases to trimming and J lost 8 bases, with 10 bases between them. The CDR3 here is CAWSVVRQEKLFF. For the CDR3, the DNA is TGTGCCTGGAGTGTAGTCAGACAAGAAAAACTGTTTTTT.

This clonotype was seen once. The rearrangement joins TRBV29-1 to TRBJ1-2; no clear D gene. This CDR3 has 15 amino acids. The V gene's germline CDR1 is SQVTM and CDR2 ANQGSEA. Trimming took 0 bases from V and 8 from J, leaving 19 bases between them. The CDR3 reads CSVEDAQTVIGGYTF. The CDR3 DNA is TGCAGCGTTGAAGATGCCCAGACCGTTATTGGAGGCTACACCTTC.

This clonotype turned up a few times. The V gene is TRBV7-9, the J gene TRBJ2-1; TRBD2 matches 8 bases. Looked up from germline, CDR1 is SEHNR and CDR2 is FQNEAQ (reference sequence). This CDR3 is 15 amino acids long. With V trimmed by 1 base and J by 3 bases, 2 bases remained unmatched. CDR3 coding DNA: TGTGCCAGCAGCTTAGAGCGGGGGAACTACAATGAGCAGTTCTTC. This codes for CASSLERGNYNEQFF.

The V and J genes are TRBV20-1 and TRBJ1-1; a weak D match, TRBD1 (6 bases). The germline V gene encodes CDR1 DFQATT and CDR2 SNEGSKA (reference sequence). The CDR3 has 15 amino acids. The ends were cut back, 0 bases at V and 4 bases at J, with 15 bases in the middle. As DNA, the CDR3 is TGCAGTGCTAGAGATCGCGATCAGGGGACCACTGAAGCTTTCTTT. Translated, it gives CSARDRDQGTTEAFF.

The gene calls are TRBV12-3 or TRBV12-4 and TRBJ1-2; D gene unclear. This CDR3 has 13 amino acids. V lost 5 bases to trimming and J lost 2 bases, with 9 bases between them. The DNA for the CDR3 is TGTGCCAGCAGTCCCCAAGGGAACTATGGCTACACCTTC. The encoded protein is CASSPQGNYGYTF.